Presented here are 27 T cell receptor beta chains from one specimen sequenced in a study of breast tumors, draining lymph nodes, adjacent tissues (dated by TCRdb to about 2016). The library was produced with multiplex PCR. Sequencing relied on an Illumina HiSeq 2000. TCRdb redid the processing of the public reads, applying fastp at Q25 and MiXCR, and retained in-frame beta chains. Rows matching on CDR3 protein sequence are summarized as one entry with the most common DNA and genes. The sample includes about 63,000 distinct CDR3 sequences, with around 52% observed a single time. The ten largest clones capture less than 20% of the sample. Sequencing was carried out using breast tumor tissue. Receptors originate from a female donor with breast cancer. Some clones in this sample may be carry-over from other donors' samples.

The chain has TRBV7-3 and TRBJ2-1; unclear D gene. This CDR3 has 13 amino acids. CDR1 and CDR2 (germline): SGHTA, FQGTGA. Between the trimmed V and J ends, which lost 5 bases and 8 bases, there was a span of 13 bases. CDR3 in amino acids: CASSSSPGYEQFF. The CDR3 nucleotides are TGTGCCAGCAGCAGCTCTCCCGGGTATGAGCAGTTCTTC.

Turning to this clonotype: Relative to the germline gene, one junction end is altered; a read error may explain this. The chain is built from TRBV9 and TRBJ2-7, with 8 positions matching TRBD2. The CDR3 covers 15 residues. CDR1 and CDR2 (germline): SGDLS, YYNGEE. CDR3 loop: CASSVSTRRGDERHF. The CDR3, as DNA: TGTGCCAGCAGCGTAAGTACCCGGCGGGGGGACGAGCGGCACTTC.

The chain combines TRBV7-6 with TRBJ1-3; D remains ambiguous. There are 13 residues in the CDR3. Between the trimmed V and J ends, which lost 3 bases and 8 bases, there was a span of 11 bases. The V gene's germline CDR1 is SGHVS and CDR2 FNYEAQ. The CDR3 nucleotides are TGTGCCAGCAGCTTCCAGGCTGGGGACACCATATATTTT. Translation: CASSFQAGDTIYF.

This chain connects TRBV7-9 to TRBJ2-5, with 16 bases that match TRBD2. In germline, CDR1 is SEHNR, CDR2 FQNEAQ (reference sequence). The CDR3 is made up of 16 amino acids. The V and J ends lost 5 bases and 5 bases, in that order; junction bases with no gene match: 5. In nucleotides, the CDR3 is TGTGCCAGCAGCCCGGGACTAGCGGGGGGGGGTGAGACCCAGTACTTC. This translates into CASSPGLAGGGETQYF.

This clonotype was detected many times. The chain joins TRBV6-1 to TRBJ2-1, with a weak D call TRBD2 (5 bases). Germline V lookup: CDR1 MNHNS, CDR2 SASEGT. V gave up 8 bases and J gave up 7 bases, with 9 bases separating them. CDR3 size: 11 residues. The CDR3 region is CASRDVNEQFF. As DNA, the CDR3 is TGTGCCAGCCGGGATGTTAATGAGCAGTTCTTC.

In its sample, this clonotype was seen many times. The chain uses TRBV9 and TRBJ2-3; 13 bases are shared with TRBD2. CDR1 is SGDLS, CDR2 YYNGEE, per germline. The J segment lost 3 bases and the V segment lost 2 bases, leaving 0 bases of the junction unmatched. The CDR3 has 15 residues. DNA for the CDR3: TGTGCCAGCAGCGTGGGACTAGCGGGGACAGATACGCAGTATTTT. Protein sequence: CASSVGLAGTDTQYF. The full variable domain, in which reference TRBV9 and TRBJ2-3 provide the parts outside the CDR3, is DSGVTQTPKHLITATGQRVTLRCSPRSGDLSVYWYQQSLDQGLQFLIQYYNGEERAKGNILERFSAQQFPDLHSELNLSSLELGDSALYFCASSVGLAGTDTQYFGPGTRLTVL.

This clonotype came up once. This chain connects TRBV7-6 to TRBJ2-3; 13 positions agree with TRBD2. The V gene end was trimmed by 3 bases and the J gene end by 4 bases; junction bases not matched to a gene: 4. The germline V gene has CDR1 SGHVS and CDR2 FNYEAQ. The CDR3 is 16 amino acids. The CDR3 loop reads CASSLRTSGGSDTQYF. CDR3 nucleotides: TGTGCCAGCAGCTTGAGGACTAGCGGGGGCTCAGATACGCAGTATTTT.

This clonotype was seen at least ten times. The chain carries TRBV18 and TRBJ2-1; no definite D call. The V end was cut by 6 bases, the J end by 6 bases, with 12 bases between. This CDR3 is built from 13 residues. Looked up from germline, CDR1 is KGHSH and CDR2 is LQKENI. The CDR3 here is CASSPLSGNEQFF. CDR3 DNA: TGTGCCAGCTCTCCTCTTTCGGGCAATGAGCAGTTCTTC.

The genes are TRBV29-1 and TRBJ2-2; D not resolved. Trimming removed 7 bases from V and 7 bases from J, with 4 bases in between. Looked up from germline, CDR1 is SQVTM and CDR2 is ANQGSEA. The CDR3 consists of 9 residues. CDR3 sequence (DNA): TGCAGCGCCCTCGGGGAGCTGTTTTTT. Its protein is CSALGELFF.

The chain recombines TRBV29-1 with TRBJ1-4, with 7 positions matching TRBD1. Germline V gene sequence: CDR1 SQVTM, CDR2 ANQGSEA. V lost 8 bases and J lost 5; bases outside the gene matches: 8. There are 13 residues in the CDR3. This CDR3 is CSIKGASNEKLFF. Here the CDR3 DNA reads TGCAGCATAAAGGGGGCTTCGAATGAAAAACTGTTTTTT. Full variable domain (rest looked up from reference TRBV29-1 and TRBJ1-4): SAVISQKPSRDICQRGTSLTIQCQVDSQVTMMFWYRQQPGQSLTLIATANQGSEATYESGFVIDKFPISRPNLTFSTLTVSNMSPEDSSIYLCSIKGASNEKLFFGSGTQLSVL.

The rearrangement uses TRBV20-1 and TRBJ1-3; 7 nucleotides agree with TRBD1. There are 16 residues in the CDR3. V trimming: 5 bases; J trimming: 2 bases; junction bases outside the gene matches: 12. Per germline, CDR1 DFQATT and CDR2 SNEGSKA (reference sequence). The CDR3 DNA sequence: TGCAGTGCTTTCCCCGGGACAGCGAACACTGGAAACACCATATATTTT. It translates to CSAFPGTANTGNTIYF.

The chain uses TRBV15 and TRBJ2-1; D not certain. This CDR3 is built from 16 residues. V was shortened by 3 bases and J by 7 bases, with 19 bases between the two germline ends. The germline V gene has CDR1 LNHNV and CDR2 YYDKDF (reference sequence). CDR3 bases: TGTGCCACCAGCAGCTTAAATGGGGTATTGAAAAATGAGCAGTTCTTC. Encoded protein: CATSSLNGVLKNEQFF.

This clonotype was observed at least ten times. The chain recombines TRBV12-3 or TRBV12-4 with TRBJ2-1, with a tentative D call TRBD2 (7 bases). The V end was cut by 7 bases, the J end by 9 bases, with 16 bases between. The CDR3 loop spans 13 amino acids. In nucleotides, the CDR3 is TGTGCCAGCACCGGGGGGCTAGCCGCTGAGCAGTTCTTC. It encodes CASTGGLAAEQFF.

There are many counts of this clonotype. This chain links TRBV3-1 with TRBJ2-7, with TRBD2 matching 9 bases. Germline lookup yields CDR1 LGHDT and CDR2 YNNKEL (reference sequence). After removal of 4 bases from V and 4 bases from J, the junction contained 11 bases not matched to a gene. The CDR3 consists of 16 residues. The CDR3: CASSPTTGGGGYEQYF. The CDR3 DNA reads TGTGCCAGCAGCCCGACGACAGGCGGGGGGGGTTACGAGCAGTACTTC.

The V gene is TRBV12-3 or TRBV12-4, the J gene TRBJ2-2; tentatively, D is TRBD2 (5 bases). This CDR3 is 14 amino acids long. Between the trimmed V and J ends, which lost 8 bases and 6 bases, there was a span of 16 bases. CDR3 in amino acids: CASGSRTASGELFF. The CDR3 nucleotides read TGTGCCAGCGGATCACGGACTGCCTCCGGGGAGCTGTTTTTT.

This sequence joins TRBV25-1 and TRBJ1-2, with 7 nucleotides matching TRBD1. CDR3 length: 15 residues. The V gene end was trimmed by 4 bases and the J gene end by 4 bases; junction bases not matched to a gene: 9. Germline loops: CDR1 MGHDK, CDR2 SYGVNS. The CDR3 DNA reads TGTGCCAGCAGTGCCACGACAGGGTTTAGCTATGGCTACACCTTC. Residues: CASSATTGFSYGYTF.

The rearrangement joins TRBV9 to TRBJ1-4; TRBD1 agrees at 9 bases. Germline V gives CDR1 SGDLS, CDR2 YYNGEE. The CDR3 consists of 14 residues. Trimming cost V 2 bases and J 17 bases; bases outside gene matches: 13. CDR3 in DNA: TGTGCCAGCAGCGTGACAGGGGGGGAGGAAAAACCCTTTTTT. Translation gives CASSVTGGEEKPFF.

Concerning this clonotype: Relative to the germline gene, one junction end is altered; a read error may explain this. This chain links TRBV6-4 with TRBJ2-3, with TRBD2 as a possible D gene (7 bases). In germline, CDR1 is MRHNA, CDR2 SNTAGT. The CDR3 has 14 amino acids. The CDR3 reads CASSDWGGPDTQYF. CDR3 DNA: TGTGCCAGCAGCGACTGGGGGGGGCCAGATACGCAGTATTTT.

About this clonotype: Lacking the conserved final phenylalanine or tryptophan, this CDR3 likely reflects a read error. No DNA is shown, since the ends of the CDR3 on it are uncertain; the CDR3 is the one TCRdb lists. The chain combines TRBV7-3 with TRBJ1-5; the D segment call TRBD1 is taken from the table without a DNA check. The CDR3 has 12 residues if both end residues are counted. Germline loops: CDR1 SGHTA, CDR2 FQGTGA. The chain's CDR3 is CASSSDRDKGVL.

This clonotype came up once. The rearrangement uses TRBV7-3 and TRBJ1-6; no clear D. This CDR3 has 16 residues. Between the trimmed V and J ends, which lost 0 bases and 6 bases, there was a span of 12 bases. CDR1 is SGHTA, CDR2 FQGTGA, per germline. The CDR3 protein is CASSLTPNRVNSPLHF. In DNA form, the CDR3 reads TGTGCCAGCAGCTTAACGCCAAACAGAGTTAATTCACCCCTCCACTTT.

The chain recombines TRBV7-2 with TRBJ2-7; D is undetermined. Trimming took off 1 base at V and 1 base at J, with 8 bases between the two ends. The CDR3 spans 14 residues. Germline CDR1 reads SGHTA; CDR2 reads FQGNSA. CDR3 DNA sequence: TGTGCCAGCAGCTTAGTAGGACCATCCTACGAGCAGTACTTC. Translated: CASSLVGPSYEQYF.

The rearrangement joins TRBV14 to TRBJ2-7, with D hard to call. CDR1 is SGHDN, CDR2 FVKESK, per germline. The V end lost 1 base, the J end lost 5 bases, and 21 bases lay between the germline ends. CDR3 length equals 17 residues. As DNA, the CDR3 is TGTGCCAGCAGCCAAGGGATGATTAGTAGTCGAAAACACGAGCAGTACTTC. This codes for CASSQGMISSRKHEQYF.

This clonotype has a count of ten or more. V and J are TRBV20-1 and TRBJ2-7, with D uncertain. CDR3 length: 13 residues. V was cut by 3 bases and J by 0 bases, with 9 bases left in between. Germline V gives CDR1 DFQATT, CDR2 SNEGSKA (reference sequence). As DNA, the CDR3 is TGCAGTGCTAGGGACGGGTACTCCTACGAGCAGTACTTC. Its protein product is CSARDGYSYEQYF.

CDR3 residues: CASQTNVYNEQFF. CDR3 bases: TGTGCCAGCCAAACGAATGTCTACAATGAGCAGTTCTTC. The chain is built from TRBV28 and TRBJ2-1, with D hard to call. Germline CDR1 reads MDHEN; CDR2 reads SYDVKM. The V and J ends lost 8 bases and 3 bases respectively, with 11 bases between them. The CDR3 is made up of 13 amino acids.

This clonotype is medium-sized within its sample. This rearrangement joins TRBV6-5 to TRBJ2-3; 8 bases are shared with TRBD2. Per the germline V gene, CDR1 is MNHEY and CDR2 is SVGAGI. CDR3 size: 14 residues. Trimming cost V 4 bases and J 2 bases; bases outside gene matches: 2. The CDR3 DNA follows: TGTGCCAGCAGTTTAGCGGGGAACACAGATACGCAGTATTTT. Protein product: CASSLAGNTDTQYF.

This clonotype was seen at least ten times. The CDR3 end shows no conserved phenylalanine or tryptophan, and so a read error is likely. The rearrangement joins TRBV7-9 to TRBJ2-7; no reliable D call. The CDR3 contains 12 residues. Germline loops: CDR1 SEHNR, CDR2 FQNEAQ (reference sequence). With 2 bases removed from V and 6 bases from J, the gap between germline ends came to 8 bases. CDR3 bases: TGTGCCAGCAGCTTATTAATTGGCGAGCAGTACCTC. Protein: CASSLLIGEQYL.

The gene calls are TRBV20-1 and TRBJ1-2; D is unresolved. Trimming left V 4 bases short and J 7 bases short, with 19 bases between. The CDR3 has 14 residues. Per germline, CDR1 DFQATT and CDR2 SNEGSKA (reference sequence). The CDR3: CSATREGPVSGYTF. The CDR3 DNA sequence: TGCAGTGCTACCCGAGAAGGGCCGGTCTCTGGCTACACCTTC.